This TCR beta chain was documented in a study of blood T cell repertoires in COVID-19 (TCRdb year 2020). General notes on the study: Samples covering the acute and convalescent phases of COVID-19 were provided by collaborators in the United States, Italy and Spain. Subjects who had been exposed to COVID-19, were actively infected with it, or had recovered from it provided the deeply sampled blood TCRbeta repertoires that made up the dataset. HLA class I and class II types, where available, came from metadata supplied by the sample provider rather than from assay-based typing. The material from the prospective study consisted of cDNA or gDNA derived from T cells, B-cell-depleted T cells, or PBMCs. The samples were drawn from two sources: the first 160 participants of the ongoing ImmuneRACE study, and over 950 subjects contributed by 6 global collaborators. Nearly every sample came with metadata listing a de-identified subject ID, COVID-19 status, age in years and sex. The repertoires were released in a freely available public database meant as a resource for research on the immune response to SARS-CoV-2. General conclusions and limits of the study: Clinical and demographic metadata were provided uncurated, with the amount varying by source and participant.

The immunoSEQ Assay, a bias-controlled multiplex PCR, was used to amplify TCRbeta CDR3 regions from genomic DNA. On the study's bioinformatics: The number of nucleated cells in each sample was estimated from the amplification of reference gene primers within the assay. To quantify the absolute abundance of each unique TCRbeta CDR3 rearrangement, sequence reads were collapsed and filtered. For each sample, productive Simpson clonality was calculated as the square root of Simpson's diversity index across productive rearrangements. TCRdb obtained this table from immuneACCESS and retained in-frame rearrangements with V and J assigned. These tables miss some clones; where compared with another copy, unresolved V genes account for less than half of the shortfall, and the remainder is unexplained. The DNA gave D and trimming, while V, J and clone size come from that table. In all, the sample holds some 150,000 clones, and around 81% of those were seen once. Clones ranked in the top ten supply roughly 6.2% of the sample.

Taken from cysteine to phenylalanine, the CDR3 has 13 residues. Only CDR3 DNA remains: 39 bases, in frame from the first base. The germline V gene (reference sequence) specifies LNHDA as CDR1 and SQIVND as CDR2. From V the trimming removes 10 bases and from J it removes 3 bases, while the gene matches leave 8 bases of the junction unaccounted for. Participants in the prospective study were aged roughly 18 to 89 years, lived in 24 United States geographic areas, and enrolled through a virtual design. To assign participants to cohorts, the prospective study relied on clinical history that participants themselves reported in a screening survey and a study questionnaire. Recovered participants in ImmuneRACE Cohort 3 were defined by two consecutive negative NP/OP PCR tests, clearance by a healthcare professional, or resolution of symptoms. Mobile phlebotomists in the prospective study collected whole blood, serum and a nasopharyngeal or oropharyngeal swab from every participant. Prospective study participants could optionally give additional blood draws and questionnaires over a roughly 2-month period. Prospective study blood samples were shipped either frozen or at room temperature before DNA extraction.

Comments on this clone: What this receptor recognizes is not known. No qualities accompany the bases; no much larger clone lies one base away.

The sequence came from a woman in her thirties or forties who had recovered from COVID-19. Specimen: PBMCs or T cells enriched from blood (not recorded which). The rearrangement joined TRBV19 to TRBJ2-7; 8 junctional bases match TRBD1. The CDR3 region reads CATRGTGLYEQYF. The bases are TGTGCCACGAGAGGGACAGGCCTCTACGAGCAGTACTTC.